The 26 T cell receptor beta chains listed next were all sequenced from one sample in a study of cytomegalovirus exposure and HLA in healthy donors. In the PCR, 60 Vbeta and 13 Jbeta primers were used. TCRdb's copy holds only in-frame clones and misses some; the assay was immunoSEQ multiplex PCR. The profile shows approximately 85,000 clones, about 80% of them singletons. The sequencing sample was made of PBMCs. The receptor source for this set is a man aged 50 to 59 in good health and CMV-seropositive.

The V and J genes are TRBV5-4 and TRBJ1-1, with 9 bases fitting TRBD1. Germline values: CDR1 SGHNT, CDR2 YYREEE (reference sequence). The CDR3 has 16 amino acids. V was pared by 3 bases and J by 11 bases, with 17 bases of the junction left unmatched. The CDR3 is CASSYRVGTGTLGAFF. CDR3 coding DNA: TGTGCCAGCAGCTATCGGGTGGGGACAGGGACGTTGGGGGCTTTCTTT.

The chain couples TRBV19 to TRBJ1-6; D uncertain. V shed 5 bases and J shed 0 bases, with 8 bases lying between them. Germline loops: CDR1 LNHDA, CDR2 SQIVND (reference sequence). The CDR3 is made up of 15 amino acids. The CDR3 nucleotides are TGTGCCAGTAGTCTTCGGAGCTCCTATAATTCACCCCTCCACTTT. Protein: CASSLRSSYNSPLHF.

This chain joins TRBV10-3 and TRBJ2-5; possibly TRBD1 for D (5 bases). The better agreement between TRBJ2-7 and the DNA end casts doubt on the J call. In germline, CDR1 is ENHRY, CDR2 SYGVKD. This CDR3 region has 14 residues. CDR3 in amino acids: CAISESRQKYEQYF. In nucleotides, the CDR3 is TGTGCCATCAGTGAGTCCCGACAGAAATACGAGCAGTACTTC.

This clone was recorded once. In nucleotides, the CDR3 is TGCGCCAGCACTATCCGGCGGTTGGTGGAGACCCAGTACTTC. Encoded protein: CASTIRRLVETQYF. The genes are TRBV23-1 and TRBJ2-5; no definite D call. TRBV23-1 is filed as an ORF, its function uncertain. Trimming took 7 bases from V and 5 from J, leaving 17 bases between them. CDR3 length: 14 residues.

The chain joins TRBV9 to TRBJ1-1; a possible D gene is TRBD1 (5 bases). The CDR3 covers 13 residues. CDR1 is SGDLS and CDR2 is YYNGEE in the germline V gene. Deletions cut 4 bases from V and 10 bases from J, with 17 bases between. In DNA, the CDR3 is TGTGCCAGCAGCCCCGAGCCCAGGGCGCGAGCTTTCTTT. It specifies CASSPEPRARAFF.

This clone was seen once. The chain couples TRBV5-6 to TRBJ1-2; 10 bases align to TRBD1. Germline V gene lookup returns CDR1 SGHDT and CDR2 YYEEEE. CDR3 length: 16 residues. After removal of 0 bases from V and 3 bases from J, the junction contained 5 bases not matched to a gene. CDR3 DNA: TGTGCCAGCAGCTTGGGACAGGGGGCTGGCGACTATGGCTACACCTTC. Translated: CASSLGQGAGDYGYTF.

The chain links TRBV27 to TRBJ1-6; possible D gene TRBD1, 6 bases. The CDR3 contains 14 residues. The germline CDR1 and CDR2 sequences are MNHEY and SMNVEV (reference sequence). Trimming took 5 bases from V and 10 from J, leaving 15 bases between them. The CDR3 sequence: CASSPGTISSPLHF. CDR3 bases: TGTGCCAGCAGTCCGGGGACAATTTCATCACCCCTCCACTTT.

This clone came up a few times. The chain combines TRBV29-1 with TRBJ1-2; 9 positions agree with TRBD1. After removal of 1 base from V and 4 bases from J, the junction contained 4 bases not matched to a gene. This CDR3 is built from 14 residues. CDR1 is SQVTM and CDR2 is ANQGSEA in the germline V gene. The CDR3 here is CSVEGDRVGYGYTF. CDR3 coding DNA: TGCAGCGTTGAAGGGGACAGGGTTGGCTATGGCTACACCTTC.

The chain joins TRBV9 to TRBJ1-5; D remains ambiguous. Germline CDR1 is SGDLS and CDR2 is YYNGEE. Trimming pared 0 bases from V and 0 bases from J, leaving 4 bases between. CDR3 size: 14 residues. CDR3 sequence reads: CASSVDSSNQPQHF. In DNA form, the CDR3 reads TGTGCCAGCAGCGTAGACAGTAGCAATCAGCCCCAGCATTTT.

J is TRBJ2-5 and V is TRBV7-8, with 8 bases that match TRBD2. CDR1 is SGHVS, CDR2 FQNEAQ, per germline. The CDR3 spans 14 residues. V dropped 6 bases and J dropped 5; count of bases not matched to a gene: 8. DNA of the CDR3: TGTGCCAGCAGTCGCAGCGGGAGTGGGGAGACCCAGTACTTC. Translated, it gives CASSRSGSGETQYF.

CDR3 coding DNA: TGTGCCAGCAGTCCGGGTAGATACGAGCAGTACTTC. Translation gives CASSPGRYEQYF. The chain carries TRBV11-2 and TRBJ2-7; D not certain. The CDR3 has 12 amino acids. The ends were cut back, 6 bases at V and 4 bases at J, with 10 bases in the middle. Germline V gives CDR1 SGHAT, CDR2 FQNNGV.

This clone was picked up many times. This rearrangement joins TRBV11-2 to TRBJ2-3, with 8 nucleotides matching TRBD2. CDR3 length equals 15 residues. Germline CDR1 is SGHAT and CDR2 is FQNNGV. Trimming removed 0 bases from V and 1 base from J; junction bases left unmatched: 0. The CDR3 DNA reads as TGTGCCAGCAGCTTAGATAGCGGGGGCACAGATACGCAGTATTTT. It is translated as CASSLDSGGTDTQYF.

The chain carries TRBV9 and TRBJ1-1; no reliable D call. Trimming cost V 4 bases and J 6 bases, with 22 bases left between them. Germline CDR1 reads SGDLS; CDR2 reads YYNGEE. CDR3 length: 16 amino acids. The CDR3 DNA sequence: TGTGCCAGCAGCCCGAACCCCCACGGGGTCAACGCTGAAGCTTTCTTT. It yields the protein CASSPNPHGVNAEAFF. The full variable domain, with the rest looked up from reference TRBV9 and TRBJ1-1, is DSGVTQTPKHLITATGQRVTLRCSPRSGDLSVYWYQQSLDQGLQFLIQYYNGEERAKGNILERFSAQQFPDLHSELNLSSLELGDSALYFCASSPNPHGVNAEAFFGQGTRLTVV.

The genes are TRBV6-7 and TRBJ1-1; the D is unclear. TRBV6-7 is classed as an ORF, of uncertain function. The CDR3 runs to 13 residues. Deletions cut 6 bases from V and 0 bases from J, with 8 bases between. CDR3 loop: CASRDYMNTEAFF. The CDR3 region has the DNA TGTGCCAGCAGAGACTATATGAACACTGAAGCTTTCTTT.

The V gene is TRBV6-1, the J gene TRBJ2-5, with TRBD2 as a possible D gene (5 bases). V dropped 8 bases and J dropped 5 bases, with 21 bases sitting between them. Germline V lookup: CDR1 MNHNS, CDR2 SASEGT. This CDR3 is built from 15 residues. CDR3 nucleotide sequence: TGTGCCAGCGGGAGTCTTGAGTCTAGCTGGGAGACCCAGTACTTC. Protein: CASGSLESSWETQYF.

This clone has a single count. The rearrangement joins TRBV9 to TRBJ1-5; TRBD1 might be the D (5 bases). Deletions cut 1 base from V and 0 bases from J, with 8 bases between. The CDR3 is 15 residues long. Germline CDR1 SGDLS, CDR2 YYNGEE. The CDR3 sequence is CASSVTGGSNQPQHF. The CDR3 DNA is TGTGCCAGCAGCGTAACGGGGGGTAGCAATCAGCCCCAGCATTTT.

The rearrangement joins TRBV5-1 to TRBJ2-3; TRBD1 is a possible D gene (6 bases). The CDR3 length is 15 residues. Germline CDR1 is SGHRS and CDR2 is YFSETQ. Trimming stripped 9 bases from V and 2 bases from J, with 19 bases between. The CDR3 bases are TGCGCCACCACATTGAGGACAGATACCACAGATACGCAGTATTTT. Translated, it gives CATTLRTDTTDTQYF.

V and J are TRBV29-1 and TRBJ1-1, with 7 positions matching TRBD1. The CDR3 loop spans 13 amino acids. V was clipped by 7 bases and J by 4 bases; unmatched bases: 9. Looked up from germline, CDR1 is SQVTM and CDR2 is ANQGSEA. CDR3 nucleotides: TGCAGCGCCCTGACAGGGTGGGCCACTGAAGCTTTCTTT. Its translation: CSALTGWATEAFF.

Only one count was recorded for this clone. V is TRBV7-2 and J is TRBJ2-3; 8 positions match TRBD1. The CDR3 is made up of 15 amino acids. After removal of 4 bases from V and 5 bases from J, the junction contained 8 bases not matched to a gene. Germline lookup yields CDR1 SGHTA and CDR2 FQGNSA. The CDR3 coding sequence is TGTGCCAGCAGCTCCGGCGGACAGGGTCAAGATACGCAGTATTTT. Amino acid sequence: CASSSGGQGQDTQYF.

The chain employs TRBV5-5 and TRBJ1-3, with D unclear. Germline-derived CDR1 and CDR2 are SGHKS and YYEKEE (reference sequence). This CDR3 spans 15 amino acids. V lost 2 bases to trimming and J lost 4 bases, with 13 bases between them. The CDR3 sequence: CASSFDQVAGNTIYF. DNA of the CDR3: TGTGCCAGCAGCTTTGACCAGGTCGCAGGAAACACCATATATTTT.

The chain joins TRBV19 to TRBJ1-5, with unresolved D. The CDR3 consists of 15 residues. Germline V gene lookup returns CDR1 LNHDA and CDR2 SQIVND (reference sequence). V gave up 4 bases and J gave up 6 bases, with 16 bases separating them. CDR3 nucleotides: TGTGCCAGTAGTAGAGAGGGCCAGAGTCGTCAGCCCCAGCATTTT. Translated, it gives CASSREGQSRQPQHF.

This chain links TRBV18 with TRBJ2-1; 9 bases fit TRBD1. Unmatched junction bases numbered 6, after V lost 6 bases and J lost 3 bases. The CDR3 covers 15 residues. Germline CDR1 is KGHSH and CDR2 is LQKENI. The chain's CDR3 is CASSPTGGLYNEQFF. The CDR3 DNA sequence: TGTGCCAGCTCGCCGACAGGGGGACTCTACAATGAGCAGTTCTTC.

This chain joins TRBV7-9 and TRBJ1-1; 9 bases map to TRBD1. V was clipped by 3 bases and J by 7 bases; unmatched bases: 3. CDR3 size: 13 residues. In germline, CDR1 is SEHNR, CDR2 FQNEAQ (reference sequence). This CDR3 reads CASSFGTGIEAFF. CDR3 bases: TGTGCCAGCAGCTTCGGGACAGGGATTGAAGCTTTCTTT.

The V gene is TRBV6-5, the J gene TRBJ2-3; D is uncertain. The CDR3 sequence is 16 residues long. Germline V gives CDR1 MNHEY, CDR2 SVGAGI. Trimming shortened V by 1 base and J by 1 base, and 12 bases separated the two germline ends. The CDR3 DNA follows: TGTGCCAGCAGTTACTGGGCTGGCGAAGGCACAGATACGCAGTATTTT. This codes for CASSYWAGEGTDTQYF.

V is TRBV7-8 and J is TRBJ2-3, with D maybe TRBD2 (5 bases). The CDR3 contains 15 residues. V was clipped by 1 base and J by 1 base, with 9 bases between them. Germline V lookup: CDR1 SGHVS, CDR2 FQNEAQ. CDR3 nucleotides: TGTGCCAGCAGCTTAGGCGGGTGGCGCACAGATACGCAGTATTTT. Its protein is CASSLGGWRTDTQYF.

The rearrangement joins TRBV19 to TRBJ2-1, with D possibly being TRBD1 (5 bases). Trimming shortened V by 3 bases and J by 8 bases, and 14 bases separated the two germline ends. The CDR3 runs 14 residues. Germline V lookup: CDR1 LNHDA, CDR2 SQIVND (reference sequence). The CDR3 loop is CASSIQGIGDEQFF. CDR3 nucleotide sequence: TGTGCCAGTAGTATTCAGGGTATTGGCGATGAGCAGTTCTTC. The entire variable domain, with the rest obtained from reference TRBV19 and TRBJ2-1, is as follows: DGGITQSPKYLFRKEGQNVTLSCEQNLNHDAMYWYRQDPGQGLRLIYYSQIVNDFQKGDIAEGYSVSREKKESFPLTVTSAQKNPTAFYLCASSIQGIGDEQFFGPGTRLTVL.